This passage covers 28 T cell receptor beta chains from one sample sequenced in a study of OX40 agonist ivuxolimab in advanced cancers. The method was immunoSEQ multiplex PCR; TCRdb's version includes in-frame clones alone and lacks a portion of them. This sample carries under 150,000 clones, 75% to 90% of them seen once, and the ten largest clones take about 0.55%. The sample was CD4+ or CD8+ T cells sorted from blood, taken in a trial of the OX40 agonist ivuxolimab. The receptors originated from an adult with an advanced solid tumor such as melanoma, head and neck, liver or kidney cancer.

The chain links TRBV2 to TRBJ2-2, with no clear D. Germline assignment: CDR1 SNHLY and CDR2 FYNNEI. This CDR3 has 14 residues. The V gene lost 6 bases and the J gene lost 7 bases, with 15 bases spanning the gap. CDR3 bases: TGTGCCAGCAGACCTCCCCGGGCTGTCGGGGAGCTGTTTTTT. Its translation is CASRPPRAVGELFF. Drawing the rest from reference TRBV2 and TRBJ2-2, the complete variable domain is EPEVTQTPSHQVTQMGQEVILRCVPISNHLYFYWYRQILGQKVEFLVSFYNNEISEKSEIFDDQFSVERPDGSNFTLKIRSTKLEDSAMYFCASRPPRAVGELFFGEGSRLTVL.

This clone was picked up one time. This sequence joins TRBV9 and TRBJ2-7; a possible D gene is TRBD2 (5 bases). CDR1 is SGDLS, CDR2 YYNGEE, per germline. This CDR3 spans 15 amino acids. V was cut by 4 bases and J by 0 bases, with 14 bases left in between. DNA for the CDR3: TGTGCCAGCAGCCCCCGGGGTTCGGGCTCCTACGAGCAGTACTTC. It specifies CASSPRGSGSYEQYF.

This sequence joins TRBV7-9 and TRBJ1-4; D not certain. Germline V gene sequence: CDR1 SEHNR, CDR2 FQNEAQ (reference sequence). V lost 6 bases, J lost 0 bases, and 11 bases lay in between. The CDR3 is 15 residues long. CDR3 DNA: TGTGCCAGCAGGGGCAGAGGAGCAACTAATGAAAAACTGTTTTTT. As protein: CASRGRGATNEKLFF.

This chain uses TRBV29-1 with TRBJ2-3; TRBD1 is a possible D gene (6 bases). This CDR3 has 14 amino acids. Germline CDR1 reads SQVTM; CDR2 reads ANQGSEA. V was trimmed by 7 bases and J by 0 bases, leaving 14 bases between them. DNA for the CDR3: TGCAGCGAAACCAGGACAGCTAGCACAGATACGCAGTATTTT. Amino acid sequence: CSETRTASTDTQYF.

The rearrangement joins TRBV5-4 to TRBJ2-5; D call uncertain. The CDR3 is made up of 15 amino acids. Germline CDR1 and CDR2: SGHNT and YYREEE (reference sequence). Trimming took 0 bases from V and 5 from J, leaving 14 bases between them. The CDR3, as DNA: TGTGCCAGCAGCTTGGTAGGACCAGCAGCGGAGACCCAGTACTTC. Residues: CASSLVGPAAETQYF.

The CDR3 sequence is CASSFSQGPGDYEQYF. The CDR3 nucleotides are TGTGCCAGCAGCTTCTCTCAGGGGCCGGGTGACTACGAGCAGTACTTC. This rearrangement joins TRBV13 to TRBJ2-7; tentatively, D is TRBD1 (6 bases). Trimming took 3 bases from V and 3 from J, leaving 18 bases between them. The CDR3 extends over 16 amino acids. The V gene's germline CDR1 is PRHDT and CDR2 FYEKMQ (reference sequence).

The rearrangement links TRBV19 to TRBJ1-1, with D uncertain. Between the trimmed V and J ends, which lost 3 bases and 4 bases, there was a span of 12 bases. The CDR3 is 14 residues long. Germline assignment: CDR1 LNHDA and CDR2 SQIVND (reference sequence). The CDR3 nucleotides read TGTGCCAGTAGTATGTGGCAAGGGAGCACTGAAGCTTTCTTT. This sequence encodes CASSMWQGSTEAFF.

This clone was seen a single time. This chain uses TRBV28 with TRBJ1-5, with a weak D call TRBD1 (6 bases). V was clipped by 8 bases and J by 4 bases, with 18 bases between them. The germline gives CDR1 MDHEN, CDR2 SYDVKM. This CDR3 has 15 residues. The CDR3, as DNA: TGTGCCAGCGGGTCCGTGGGACACCTAAATCAGCCCCAGCATTTT. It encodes CASGSVGHLNQPQHF.

CDR3 DNA sequence: TGTGCCAGCAGTGATCCGGGGCTTGGGGCCAACGTCCTGACTTTC. It codes for CASSDPGLGANVLTF. The chain couples TRBV6-1 to TRBJ2-6; either TRBD1 or TRBD2 may supply D (5 bases each). Germline CDR1 is MNHNS and CDR2 is SASEGT. The CDR3 spans 15 residues. Deletions cut 3 bases from V and 3 bases from J, with 9 bases between.

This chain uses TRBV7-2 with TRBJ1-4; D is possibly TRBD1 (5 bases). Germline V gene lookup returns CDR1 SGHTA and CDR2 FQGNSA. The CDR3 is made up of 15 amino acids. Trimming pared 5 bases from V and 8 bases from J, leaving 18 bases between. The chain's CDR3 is CASSPTGHFSEKLFF. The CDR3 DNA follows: TGTGCCAGCAGCCCCACTGGACATTTCAGCGAAAAACTGTTTTTT.

The DNA of the CDR3 is TGTGCCAGCAGTTACTCCACCGGGACCCAGTATTTT. It encodes CASSYSTGTQYF. The rearrangement joins TRBV6-6 to TRBJ2-3, with D perhaps assigned TRBD1 or TRBD2 (5 bases each). Trimming left V 0 bases short and J 12 bases short, with 10 bases between. The CDR3 runs to 12 residues. Germline CDR1 reads MNHNY; CDR2 reads SVGAGI (reference sequence).

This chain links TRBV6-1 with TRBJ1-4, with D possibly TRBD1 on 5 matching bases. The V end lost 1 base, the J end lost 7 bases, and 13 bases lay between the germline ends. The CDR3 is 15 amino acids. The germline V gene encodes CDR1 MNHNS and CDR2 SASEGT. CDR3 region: CASSEVLSGSEKLFF. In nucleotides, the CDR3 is TGTGCCAGCAGTGAAGTCTTATCAGGGAGTGAAAAACTGTTTTTT.

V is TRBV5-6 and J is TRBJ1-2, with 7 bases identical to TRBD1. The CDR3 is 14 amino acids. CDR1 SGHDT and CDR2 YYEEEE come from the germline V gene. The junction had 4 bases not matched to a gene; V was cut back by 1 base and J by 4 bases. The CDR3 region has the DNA TGTGCCAGCAGCTTGAGACAGGGTCCCTATGGCTACACCTTC. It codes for CASSLRQGPYGYTF.

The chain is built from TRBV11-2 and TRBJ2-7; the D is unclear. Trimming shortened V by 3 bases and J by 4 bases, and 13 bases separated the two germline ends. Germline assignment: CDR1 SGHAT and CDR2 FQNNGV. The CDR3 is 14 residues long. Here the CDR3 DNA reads TGTGCCAGCAGCTTGCTGACAAACACGTACGAGCAGTACTTC. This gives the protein CASSLLTNTYEQYF.

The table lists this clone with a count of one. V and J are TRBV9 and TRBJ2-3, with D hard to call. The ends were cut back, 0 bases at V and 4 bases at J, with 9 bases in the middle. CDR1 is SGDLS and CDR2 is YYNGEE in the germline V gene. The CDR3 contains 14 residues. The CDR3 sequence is CASSVGPFSDTQYF. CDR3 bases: TGTGCCAGCAGCGTAGGGCCGTTTTCAGATACGCAGTATTTT.

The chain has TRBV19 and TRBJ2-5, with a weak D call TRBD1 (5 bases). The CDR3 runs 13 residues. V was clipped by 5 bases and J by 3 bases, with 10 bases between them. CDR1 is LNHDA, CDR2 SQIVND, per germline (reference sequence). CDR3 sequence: CASSEVREETQYF. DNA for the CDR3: TGTGCCAGTAGTGAGGTCAGGGAAGAGACCCAGTACTTC.

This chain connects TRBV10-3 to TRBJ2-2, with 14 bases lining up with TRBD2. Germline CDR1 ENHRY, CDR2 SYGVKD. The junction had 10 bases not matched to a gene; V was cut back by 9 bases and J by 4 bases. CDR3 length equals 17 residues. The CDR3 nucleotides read TGTGCCATAGGACCAGGGACTAGCGGGGGCGGCACCGGGGAGCTGTTTTTT. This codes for CAIGPGTSGGGTGELFF.

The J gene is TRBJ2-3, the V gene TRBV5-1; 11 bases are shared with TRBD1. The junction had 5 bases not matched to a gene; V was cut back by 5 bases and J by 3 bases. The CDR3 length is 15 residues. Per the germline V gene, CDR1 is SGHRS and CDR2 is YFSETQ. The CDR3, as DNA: TGCGCCAGCAGGTGGACAGGGGGCGATACAGATACGCAGTATTTT. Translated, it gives CASRWTGGDTDTQYF.

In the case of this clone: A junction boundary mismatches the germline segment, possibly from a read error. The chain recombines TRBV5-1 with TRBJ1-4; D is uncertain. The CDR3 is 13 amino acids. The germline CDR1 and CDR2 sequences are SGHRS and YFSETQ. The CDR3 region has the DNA TGCGCCAGCAGCTCACGATCCTTCCGGGTCCAACTATTT. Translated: CASSSRSFRVQLF.

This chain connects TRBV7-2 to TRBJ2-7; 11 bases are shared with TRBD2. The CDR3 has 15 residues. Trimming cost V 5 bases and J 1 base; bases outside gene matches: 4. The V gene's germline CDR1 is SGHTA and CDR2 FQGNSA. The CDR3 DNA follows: TGTGCCAGCAGCGGAGGGACTAGCGGATCCTACGAGCAGTACTTC. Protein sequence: CASSGGTSGSYEQYF.

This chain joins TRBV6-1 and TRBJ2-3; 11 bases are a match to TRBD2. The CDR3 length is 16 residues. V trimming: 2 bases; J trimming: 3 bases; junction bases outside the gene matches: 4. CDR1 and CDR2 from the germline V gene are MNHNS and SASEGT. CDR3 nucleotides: TGTGCCAGCAGTGAATCAGCTAGCGGGGGGACAGATACGCAGTATTTT. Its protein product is CASSESASGGTDTQYF.

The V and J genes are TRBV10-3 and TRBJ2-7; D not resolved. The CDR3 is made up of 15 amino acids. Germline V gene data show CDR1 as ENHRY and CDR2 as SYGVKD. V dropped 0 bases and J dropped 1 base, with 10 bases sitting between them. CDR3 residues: CAISESLGRSYEQYF. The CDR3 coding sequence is TGTGCCATCAGTGAGTCGTTAGGCAGGTCCTACGAGCAGTACTTC.

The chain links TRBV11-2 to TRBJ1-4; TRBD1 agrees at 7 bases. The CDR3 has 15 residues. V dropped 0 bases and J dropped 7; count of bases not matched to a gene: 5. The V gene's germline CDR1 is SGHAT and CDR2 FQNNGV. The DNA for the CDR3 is TGTGCCAGCAGCTTAGATAGCAGGGGGACTGAAAAACTGTTTTTT. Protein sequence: CASSLDSRGTEKLFF.

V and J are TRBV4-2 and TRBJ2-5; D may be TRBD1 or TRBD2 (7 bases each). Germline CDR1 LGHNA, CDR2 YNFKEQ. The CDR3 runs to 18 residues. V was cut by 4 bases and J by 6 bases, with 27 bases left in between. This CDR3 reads CASSRGGQAGSVHQTQYF. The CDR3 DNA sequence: TGTGCCAGCAGCCGAGGGGGCCAAGCGGGATCGGTTCATCAGACCCAGTACTTC.

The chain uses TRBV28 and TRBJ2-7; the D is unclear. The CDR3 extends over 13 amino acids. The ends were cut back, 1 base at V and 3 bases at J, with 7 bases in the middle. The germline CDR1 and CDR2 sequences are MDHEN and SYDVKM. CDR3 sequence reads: CASSLLAYYEQYF. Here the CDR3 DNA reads TGTGCCAGCAGTTTATTGGCTTACTACGAGCAGTACTTC.

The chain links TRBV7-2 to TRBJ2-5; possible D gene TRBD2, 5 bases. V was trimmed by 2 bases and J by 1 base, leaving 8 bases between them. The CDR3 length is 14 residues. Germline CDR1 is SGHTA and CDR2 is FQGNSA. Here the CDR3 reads CASSLQRLQETQYF. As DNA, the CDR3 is TGTGCCAGCAGCTTACAGCGGCTCCAAGAGACCCAGTACTTC.

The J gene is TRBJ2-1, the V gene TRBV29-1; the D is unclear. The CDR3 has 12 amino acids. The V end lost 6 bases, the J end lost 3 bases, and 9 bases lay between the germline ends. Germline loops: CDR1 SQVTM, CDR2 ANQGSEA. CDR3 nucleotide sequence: TGCAGCGTAGACGGAAACTACAATGAGCAGTTCTTC. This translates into CSVDGNYNEQFF.

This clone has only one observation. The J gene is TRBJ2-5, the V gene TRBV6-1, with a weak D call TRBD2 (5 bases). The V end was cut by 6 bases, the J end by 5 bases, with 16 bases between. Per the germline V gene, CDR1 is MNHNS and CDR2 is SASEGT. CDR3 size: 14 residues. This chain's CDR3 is CASRGSRRGETQYF. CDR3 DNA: TGTGCCAGCAGGGGGAGCCGGCGAGGGGAGACCCAGTACTTC.